Listed below are T cell receptor beta chains from one sample, sequenced in a study of T cells in Graves' hyperthyroidism and ophthalmopathy. TCRdb reprocessed the multiplex PCR reads via MiXCR and lists one record per CDR3 protein. This sample has approximately 330,000 distinct CDR3 sequences, with roughly 18% found just once. Sequenced material: blood. These receptor sequences come from a woman in her fifties or sixties with Graves' hyperthyroidism. The CDR3 runs from the conserved cysteine through the conserved F or W. Each record gives: V gene, clone size, J gene, CDR3 length, D gene, CDR3 DNA, CDR3 protein. The D gene is left open where the match is weak. Clone size is not always given. Where it is, it says once, few, many or a class for expanded clones.

V: TRBV5-1; size: many; J: TRBJ1-1; length: 13; D: -; DNA: TGCGCCAGCAGCTGGGACTTGGGTACTGAAGCTTTCTTT; CDR3: CASSWDLGTEAFF
V: TRBV5-5; size: -; J: TRBJ1-2; length: 14; D: -; DNA: TGTGCCAGCAGCTTGGGCAGCGCTTTCTATGGCTACACCTTC; CDR3: CASSLGSAFYGYTF
V: TRBV30; size: many; J: TRBJ2-7; length: 15; D: -; DNA: TGTGCCTGGAGTGTATCTCGTGTTTCCTCCTACGAGCAGTACTTC; CDR3: CAWSVSRVSSYEQYF
V: TRBV3-1; size: few; J: TRBJ2-7; length: 15; D: -; DNA: TGTGCCAGCAGCCATTCCACGACCGGTTCCTACGAGCAGTACTTC; CDR3: CASSHSTTGSYEQYF
V: TRBV6-1; size: few; J: TRBJ2-1; length: 15; D: TRBD2; DNA: TGTGCCAGCAGTGCCATAGCGGGGGGGAGCAATGAGCAGTTCTTC; CDR3: CASSAIAGGSNEQFF
V: TRBV6-1; size: -; J: TRBJ1-2; length: 14; D: -; DNA: TGTGCCAGCAGTCCTCGGTTTCGTGGGTATGGCTACACCTTC; CDR3: CASSPRFRGYGYTF
V: TRBV6-1; size: many; J: TRBJ2-7; length: 17; D: -; DNA: TGTGCCAGCAGTGAAGACTTTGGGACGGACTCATACTACGAGCAGTACTTC; CDR3: CASSEDFGTDSYYEQYF
V: TRBV5-1; size: many; J: TRBJ2-7; length: 16; D: TRBD2; DNA: TGCGCCAGCAGCCCAAATTTACTAGCGGGAGGGGACGAGCAGTACTTC; CDR3: CASSPNLLAGGDEQYF
V: TRBV4-1; size: -; J: TRBJ2-2; length: 15; D: TRBD1; DNA: TGCGCCAGCAGCACCGGGGACAGGGGCACCGGGGAGCTGTTTTTT; CDR3: CASSTGDRGTGELFF
V: TRBV6-5; size: many; J: TRBJ1-4; length: 17; D: TRBD1; DNA: TGTGCCAGCAGTTACCAACGACCCGGGACAGGGGGTGAAAAACTGTTTTTT; CDR3: CASSYQRPGTGGEKLFF
V: TRBV6-1; size: -; J: TRBJ2-5; length: 14; D: TRBD1; DNA: TGTGCCAGCAGTGAAGAGACAGGGGGGGAGACCCAGTACTTC; CDR3: CASSEETGGETQYF
V: TRBV11-1; size: many; J: TRBJ2-5; length: 14; D: -; DNA: TGTGCCAGCAGCTTTGGACAGCCGTCGGAGACCCAGTACTTC; CDR3: CASSFGQPSETQYF
V: TRBV19; size: few; J: TRBJ2-7; length: 17; D: TRBD1; DNA: TGTGCCAGTAGCCCTACCCGGGACAGGGGGCACTCCTACGAGCAGTACTTC; CDR3: CASSPTRDRGHSYEQYF
V: TRBV12-3/TRBV12-4; size: many; J: TRBJ2-7; length: 15; D: TRBD1; DNA: TGTGCCAGCAGTCTATACAGGGGGCTCAGGCACGAGCAGTACTTC; CDR3: CASSLYRGLRHEQYF
V: TRBV4-1; size: many; J: TRBJ2-3; length: 16; D: -; DNA: TGCGCCAGCAGCCAGCGACCAGGGATGAGCACAGATACGCAGTATTTT; CDR3: CASSQRPGMSTDTQYF
V: TRBV7-9; size: few; J: TRBJ2-1; length: 15; D: TRBD2; DNA: TGTGCCAGCAGCCCCCTAGCGGGGGCCTCCCGTGAGCAGTTCTTC; CDR3: CASSPLAGASREQFF
V: TRBV19; size: -; J: TRBJ1-1; length: 13; D: -; DNA: TGTGCCAGTACGGGATTTCGGGCAACTGAAGCTTTCTTT; CDR3: CASTGFRATEAFF
V: TRBV12-3/TRBV12-4; size: -; J: TRBJ2-1; length: 13; D: -; DNA: TGTGCCAGCAGAGCTATCTCCTACAATGAGCAGTTCTTC; CDR3: CASRAISYNEQFF
V: TRBV7-2; size: -; J: TRBJ2-3; length: 17; D: -; DNA: TGTGCCAGCAGCTTGGGGGTGGGAGCGGTGATCACAGATACGCAGTATTTT; CDR3: CASSLGVGAVITDTQYF
V: TRBV12-3/TRBV12-4; size: many; J: TRBJ2-3; length: 15; D: -; DNA: TGTGCCAGCAGTTTAGTTGCAGGGCCCACAGATACGCAGTATTTT; CDR3: CASSLVAGPTDTQYF
V: TRBV19; size: many; J: TRBJ1-1; length: 12; D: -; DNA: TGTGCCAGTAGTATTGCGGGAACTGAAGCTTTCTTT; CDR3: CASSIAGTEAFF
V: TRBV3-1; size: -; J: TRBJ2-6; length: 17; D: -; DNA: TGTGCCAGCAGCCAAATGTTTGTAGGCTCTGGGGCCAACGTCCTGACTTTC; CDR3: CASSQMFVGSGANVLTF
V: TRBV11-2; size: many; J: TRBJ1-6; length: 14; D: -; DNA: TGTGCCAGCAGCTTCCCCCTCGCAAATTCACCCCTCCACTTT; CDR3: CASSFPLANSPLHF
V: TRBV2; size: many; J: TRBJ2-1; length: 13; D: -; DNA: TGTGCCAGCAGTGTAATAGGGGACAATGAGCAGTTCTTC; CDR3: CASSVIGDNEQFF
V: TRBV29-1; size: few; J: TRBJ1-2; length: 13; D: TRBD1; DNA: TGCAGCGTTGGTTCGGGGACAGCCTATGGCTACACCTTC; CDR3: CSVGSGTAYGYTF
V: TRBV6-1; size: many; J: TRBJ2-7; length: 14; D: -; DNA: TGTGCCAGCAGGGGAGGGGGTAGCTCCTACGAGCAGTACTTC; CDR3: CASRGGGSSYEQYF
V: TRBV7-2; size: -; J: TRBJ2-5; length: 12; D: -; DNA: TGTGCCAGCAGCTTCGGGTTGCAGACCCAGTACTTC; CDR3: CASSFGLQTQYF
V: TRBV18; size: many; J: TRBJ1-4; length: 14; D: -; DNA: TGTGCCAGCTCTCTGGGACACATCGATGAAAAACTGTTTTTT; CDR3: CASSLGHIDEKLFF
V: TRBV11-2; size: many; J: TRBJ2-3; length: 14; D: -; DNA: TGTGCCAGCAGCTTACGAGCGAACACAGATACGCAGTATTTT; CDR3: CASSLRANTDTQYF
V: TRBV15; size: -; J: TRBJ2-1; length: 13; D: -; DNA: TGTGCCACCAGCAGAGACAGATACAATGAGCAGTTCTTC; CDR3: CATSRDRYNEQFF
V: TRBV6-1; size: -; J: TRBJ2-5; length: 14; D: -; DNA: TGTGCCAGCAGTGAAGAGGGACACCAAGAGACCCAGTACTTC; CDR3: CASSEEGHQETQYF
V: TRBV2; size: many; J: TRBJ2-3; length: 15; D: -; DNA: TGTGCCAGCAGGATGCAGGGGATTGGCACAGATACGCAGTATTTT; CDR3: CASRMQGIGTDTQYF
V: TRBV7-2; size: -; J: TRBJ2-1; length: 15; D: -; DNA: TGTGCCAGCAGCTTTGAGGGAGGCGACTACAATGAGCAGTTCTTC; CDR3: CASSFEGGDYNEQFF
V: TRBV6-5; size: -; J: TRBJ1-5; length: 14; D: TRBD1; DNA: TGTGCCAGCCGTTGGACAGGGGGCTCTCAGCCCCAGCATTTT; CDR3: CASRWTGGSQPQHF
V: TRBV20-1; size: -; J: TRBJ2-3; length: 13; D: -; DNA: TGCAGTGCTACCCAGGGAATTGCAGATACGCAGTATTTT; CDR3: CSATQGIADTQYF
V: TRBV4-1; size: -; J: TRBJ1-5; length: 14; D: -; DNA: TGCGCCAGCAGCCAAGACATTGGGACTCAGCCCCAGCATTTT; CDR3: CASSQDIGTQPQHF
V: TRBV12-3/TRBV12-4; size: few; J: TRBJ2-2; length: 16; D: TRBD2; DNA: TGTGCCAGCAGTCTGTCGACTAGCGGAACCACCGGGGAGCTGTTTTTT; CDR3: CASSLSTSGTTGELFF
V: TRBV11-2; size: many; J: TRBJ2-7; length: 13; D: -; DNA: TGTGCCAGCAGCTTTCTCAGCTCCTACGAGCAGTACTTC; CDR3: CASSFLSSYEQYF
V: TRBV2; size: few; J: TRBJ2-2; length: 13; D: TRBD1; DNA: TGTGCCAGCACTCAGGGGGCGGTCGGGGAGCTGTTTTTT; CDR3: CASTQGAVGELFF
V: TRBV6-1; size: many; J: TRBJ1-6; length: 14; D: -; DNA: TGTGCCAGCAGAGGACAGACGAATAATTCACCCCTCCACTTT; CDR3: CASRGQTNNSPLHF
V: TRBV5-1; size: many; J: TRBJ1-2; length: 13; D: TRBD1; DNA: TGCGCCAGCAGCTTCCAGGGGGATGATGGCTACACCTTC; CDR3: CASSFQGDDGYTF
V: TRBV27; size: -; J: TRBJ1-1; length: 15; D: TRBD1; DNA: TGTGCCAGCAGTTTATCGAACAGGGGTAACACTGAAGCTTTCTTT; CDR3: CASSLSNRGNTEAFF
V: TRBV13; size: few; J: TRBJ2-5; length: 15; D: -; DNA: TGTGCCAGCAGCTTGCGGGGCGAGGGGCAAGAGACCCAGTACTTC; CDR3: CASSLRGEGQETQYF
V: TRBV19; size: -; J: TRBJ2-2; length: 19; D: TRBD2; DNA: TGTGCCAGTAGTATGCCCAGGGAACTAGCGGGGGGGAACACCGGGGAGCTGTTTTTT; CDR3: CASSMPRELAGGNTGELFF
V: TRBV13; size: -; J: TRBJ2-4; length: 14; D: -; DNA: TGTGCCACCTCGGGGCCGTGGACCAAAAACATTCAGTACTTC; CDR3: CATSGPWTKNIQYF
V: TRBV19; size: -; J: TRBJ2-7; length: 13; D: -; DNA: TGTGCCAGTAGTATTGTCGCGCCCTCCGAGCAGTACTTC; CDR3: CASSIVAPSEQYF
V: TRBV2; size: many; J: TRBJ2-1; length: 13; D: -; DNA: TGTGCCAGCAACAAGATCTTATACAATGAGCAGTTCTTC; CDR3: CASNKILYNEQFF
V: TRBV5-1; size: -; J: TRBJ2-1; length: 17; D: TRBD1; DNA: TGCGCCAGCAGCTTGGGTAGCCAGGGGGCGCGATCAAGTGAGCAGTTCTTC; CDR3: CASSLGSQGARSSEQFF
V: TRBV6-1; size: -; J: TRBJ1-1; length: 13; D: -; DNA: TGTGCCAGCGCATCATCGGGGGCTTCTGAAGCTTTCTTT; CDR3: CASASSGASEAFF
V: TRBV12-3/TRBV12-4; size: many; J: TRBJ2-6; length: 14; D: -; DNA: TGTGCCAGCACTCTGAACTCTGGGGCCAACGTCCTGACTTTC; CDR3: CASTLNSGANVLTF
V: TRBV5-4; size: few; J: TRBJ2-3; length: 13; D: -; DNA: TGTGCCACCGCGGACAGCCGCACAGATACGCAGTATTTT; CDR3: CATADSRTDTQYF
V: TRBV6-1; size: -; J: TRBJ2-3; length: 16; D: TRBD2; DNA: TGTGCCAGCAGTGAGACTAGCGGGGGGGCCGAAGATACGCAGTATTTT; CDR3: CASSETSGGAEDTQYF
V: TRBV20-1; size: many; J: TRBJ2-3; length: 12; D: -; DNA: TGCAGTGCTAGAGAGACCACAGATACGCAGTATTTT; CDR3: CSARETTDTQYF
V: TRBV29-1; size: -; J: TRBJ1-1; length: 12; D: -; DNA: TGCAGCGTTGAATCATGGGACGTTTCGGCTTTCTTT; CDR3: CSVESWDVSAFF
V: TRBV25-1; size: -; J: TRBJ2-7; length: 16; D: TRBD2; DNA: TGTGCCAGCAGTGGGGGACTAGCGGGGTCCGCGGGGGAGCAGTACTTC; CDR3: CASSGGLAGSAGEQYF
V: TRBV20-1; size: -; J: TRBJ2-4; length: 14; D: -; DNA: TGCAGTGCTAGAGATGGCCGGGGCCAAAACATTCAGTACTTC; CDR3: CSARDGRGQNIQYF
V: TRBV6-1; size: few; J: TRBJ1-6; length: 15; D: TRBD1; DNA: TGTGCCAGCACACCCCCGGGACAGATGAGGTCACCCCTCCACTTT; CDR3: CASTPPGQMRSPLHF
V: TRBV7-2; size: many; J: TRBJ2-3; length: 13; D: -; DNA: TGTGCCAGCAGCTTATTTGCTGGGGATACGCAGTATTTT; CDR3: CASSLFAGDTQYF
V: TRBV20-1; size: -; J: TRBJ2-1; length: 15; D: TRBD2; DNA: TGCAGCGTCCTTTCACTAGCGGGAGTGGGGCGCGGGCAGTTCTTC; CDR3: CSVLSLAGVGRGQFF
V: TRBV3-1; size: many; J: TRBJ2-3; length: 15; D: -; DNA: TGTGCCAGCAGCCCGCCGGGGAGTGGCACAGATACGCAGTATTTT; CDR3: CASSPPGSGTDTQYF